Listed here is a single T cell receptor (beta chain). Its binding antigen is unknown. No much larger clone is present one base from it, and per-base qualities are unavailable. At the junction V is shortened by 3 bases and J by 8 bases, with 13 bases in between. Including the terminal cysteine and phenylalanine, the CDR3 comprises 13 residues. The sequence is cut down to CDR3 DNA, 39 bases in frame from base 1. CDR1 and CDR2 are read off the germline V gene as KGHSH and LQKENI. This record comes from a study of blood T cell repertoires in COVID-19 (TCRdb year 2020). About the study as a whole: Samples covering the acute and convalescent phases of COVID-19 were provided by collaborators in the United States, Italy and Spain. The prospective study material was composed of cDNA or gDNA derived from T cells, B-cell-depleted T cells, or PBMCs. The dataset comprised deeply sampled blood TCRbeta repertoires from subjects exposed to, actively infected with, or recovered from COVID-19. The repertoires were released in a freely available public database intended as a resource for research on the immune response to SARS-CoV-2. Samples were obtained from the ongoing ImmuneRACE study (first 160 participants) and from 1,254 subjects provided by 6 global collaborators. Sample metadata almost always included a de-identified subject ID, COVID-19 status, age in years and sex. Where HLA class I and class II types were available, the types were taken from metadata supplied by the sample provider, not from assay-based typing.

The immunoSEQ Assay, a bias-controlled multiplex PCR, was used to amplify TCRbeta CDR3 regions from genomic DNA. The study's own analysis went as follows. The number of nucleated cells in each sample was estimated from the amplification of reference gene primers within the assay. Sequence reads were collapsed and filtered to measure the absolute abundance of every unique TCRbeta CDR3 rearrangement. For each sample, productive Simpson clonality was calculated as the square root of Simpson's diversity index over productive rearrangements. TCRdb's version of the immuneACCESS table is confined to in-frame rearrangements and falls short of the full clone set. An unresolved V gene accounts for under half of the shortfall where checked; the remainder is of unknown origin. Clone size and the V and J calls come from that table; the DNA yielded D and trimming. This sample holds 200,000 to 300,000 clones; 86% were observed only once. Roughly 12% of the sample is held by the ten biggest clonotypes.

Study-level results and caveats: The amount of clinical and demographic metadata varied by source and participant and was provided uncurated.

The collaborating institutions used their own protocols to collect whole blood in K2EDTA tubes. Collaborator samples were shipped for TCRbeta analysis as frozen whole blood, isolated PBMCs, or DNA extracted from either sample type. This clonotype originated in a man at least 80 years old with acute or convalescent COVID-19. Here the chain combines TRBV18 and TRBJ1-2; the D gene is perhaps TRBD1, from 5 matching bases. Sequencing was performed on peripheral blood. The DNA reads as follows: TGTGCCAGCTCACCCCTCCAGGGTGACGGCTACACCTTC. It specifies CASSPLQGDGYTF. Joined to the reference TRBV18 and TRBJ1-2 proteins, this CDR3 gives the full variable domain: NAGVMQNPRHLVRRRGQEARLRCSPMKGHSHVYWYRQLPEEGLKFMVYLQKENIIDESGMPKERFSAEFPKEGPSILRIQQVVRGDSAAYFCASSPLQGDGYTFGSGTRLTVV.